Sequencing of this T cell receptor beta chain was carried out in a study of cytotoxic CD8 clonotypes in ibrutinib-treated CLL. There are 14 residues in the CDR3. The germline V and J ends were trimmed by 0 bases and 5 bases, with 10 bases remaining between them. Germline CDR1 and CDR2: MNHEY and SVGAGI. A few counts support this clone. Target depth was 1 in 200,000 to 1 in 1 million T cells, about 10x per clonotype. This table comes from immunoSEQ multiplex PCR, and its TCRdb copy is limited to in-frame clones, with some not included. The repertoire consists of about 250,000 clones, with 70% occurring once and the leading ten covering 15% to 19%.

Sequenced material: PBMCs, taken after 24 months of ibrutinib treatment. The sequence came from a human donor with chronic lymphocytic leukemia. The rearrangement joins TRBV6-5 to TRBJ2-5, with D possibly matching TRBD2 (6 bases). DNA for the CDR3: TGTGCCAGCAGTTACTCGACTAGTGGCGAGACCCAGTACTTC. Its translation is CASSYSTSGETQYF.